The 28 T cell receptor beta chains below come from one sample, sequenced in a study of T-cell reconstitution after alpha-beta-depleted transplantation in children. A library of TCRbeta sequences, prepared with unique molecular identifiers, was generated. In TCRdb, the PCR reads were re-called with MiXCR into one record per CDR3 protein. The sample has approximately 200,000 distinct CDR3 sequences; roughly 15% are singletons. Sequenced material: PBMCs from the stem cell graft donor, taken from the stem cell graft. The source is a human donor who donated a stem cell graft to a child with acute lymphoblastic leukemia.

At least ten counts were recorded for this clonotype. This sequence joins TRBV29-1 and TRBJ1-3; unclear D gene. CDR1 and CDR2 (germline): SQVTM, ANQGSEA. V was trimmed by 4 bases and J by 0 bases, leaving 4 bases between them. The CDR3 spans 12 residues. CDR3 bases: TGCAGCGTTGTGGGCTCTGGAAACACCATATATTTT. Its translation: CSVVGSGNTIYF. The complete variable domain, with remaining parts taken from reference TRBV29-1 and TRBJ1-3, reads SAVISQKPSRDICQRGTSLTIQCQVDSQVTMMFWYRQQPGQSLTLIATANQGSEATYESGFVIDKFPISRPNLTFSTLTVSNMSPEDSSIYLCSVVGSGNTIYFGEGSWLTVV.

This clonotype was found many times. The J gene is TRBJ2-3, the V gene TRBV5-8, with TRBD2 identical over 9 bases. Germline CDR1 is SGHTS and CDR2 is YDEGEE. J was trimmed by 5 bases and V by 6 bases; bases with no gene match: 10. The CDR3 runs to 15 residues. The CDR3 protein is CASTPSGKSVDTQYF. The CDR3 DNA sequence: TGTGCCAGCACCCCTAGCGGGAAGAGTGTAGATACGCAGTATTTT. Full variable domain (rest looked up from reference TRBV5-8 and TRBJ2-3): EAGVTQSPTHLIKTRGQQATLRCSPISGHTSVYWYQQALGLGLQFLLWYDEGEERNRGNFPPRFSGRQFPNYSSELNVNALELEDSALYLCASTPSGKSVDTQYFGPGTRLTVL.

CDR3: CASSANPGTSGIYEQYF. CDR3 DNA sequence: TGTGCCAGCAGCGCAAATCCCGGGACTAGCGGGATATACGAGCAGTACTTC. This chain connects TRBV9 to TRBJ2-7; TRBD2 agrees at 13 bases. V gave up 3 bases and J gave up 4 bases; unmatched junction bases: 10. The CDR3 extends over 17 amino acids. The germline V gene has CDR1 SGDLS and CDR2 YYNGEE.

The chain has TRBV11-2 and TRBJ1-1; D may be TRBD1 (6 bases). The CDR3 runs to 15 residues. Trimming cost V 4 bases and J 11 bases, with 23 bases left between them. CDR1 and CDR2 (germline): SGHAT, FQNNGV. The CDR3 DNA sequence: TGTGCCAGCAGCTCCCTCGGGGGGGGGGCGAGAGACGCTTTCTTT. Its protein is CASSSLGGGARDAFF.

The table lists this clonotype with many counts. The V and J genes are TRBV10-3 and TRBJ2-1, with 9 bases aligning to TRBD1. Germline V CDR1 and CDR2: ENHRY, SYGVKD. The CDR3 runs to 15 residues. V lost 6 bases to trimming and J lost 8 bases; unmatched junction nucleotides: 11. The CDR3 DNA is TGTGCCATCAGGCCCGGGACAGGGTTTGTCGATGAGCAGTTCTTC. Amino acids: CAIRPGTGFVDEQFF.

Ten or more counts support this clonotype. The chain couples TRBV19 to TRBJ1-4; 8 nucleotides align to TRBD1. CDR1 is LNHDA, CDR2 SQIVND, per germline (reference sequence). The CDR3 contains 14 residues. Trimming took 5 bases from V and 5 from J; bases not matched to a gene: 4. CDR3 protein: CASSSGQENEKLFF. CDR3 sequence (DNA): TGTGCCAGTAGTTCGGGACAGGAAAATGAAAAACTGTTTTTT.

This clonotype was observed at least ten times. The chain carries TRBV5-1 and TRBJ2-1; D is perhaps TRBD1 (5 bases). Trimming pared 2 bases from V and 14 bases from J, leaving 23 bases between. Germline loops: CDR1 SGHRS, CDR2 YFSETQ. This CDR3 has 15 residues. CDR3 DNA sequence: TGCGCCAGCAGCTTACAGGAATCCCGAACTACAAGGGAGTTCTTC. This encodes CASSLQESRTTREFF.

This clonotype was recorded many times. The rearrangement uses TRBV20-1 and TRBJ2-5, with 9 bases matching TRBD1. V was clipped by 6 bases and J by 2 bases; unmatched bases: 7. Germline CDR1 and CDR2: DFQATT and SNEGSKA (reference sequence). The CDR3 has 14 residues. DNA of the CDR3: TGCAGTGCAAGCCCGACAGGGGGTCAAGAGACCCAGTACTTC. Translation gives CSASPTGGQETQYF.

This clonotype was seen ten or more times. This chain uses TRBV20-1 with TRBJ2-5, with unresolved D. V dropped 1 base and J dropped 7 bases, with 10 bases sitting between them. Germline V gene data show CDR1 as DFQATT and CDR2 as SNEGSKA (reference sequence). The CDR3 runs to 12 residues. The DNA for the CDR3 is TGCAGTGCTAGAGGAGATTCGGGGACCCAGTACTTC. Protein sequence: CSARGDSGTQYF.

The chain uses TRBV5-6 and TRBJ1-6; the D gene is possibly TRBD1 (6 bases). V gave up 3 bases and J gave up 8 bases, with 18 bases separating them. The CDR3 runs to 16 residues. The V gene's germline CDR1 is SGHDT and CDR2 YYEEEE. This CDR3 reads CASSSEPHGQYSPLHF. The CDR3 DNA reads TGTGCCAGCAGCTCCGAACCCCACGGACAGTATTCACCCCTCCACTTT.

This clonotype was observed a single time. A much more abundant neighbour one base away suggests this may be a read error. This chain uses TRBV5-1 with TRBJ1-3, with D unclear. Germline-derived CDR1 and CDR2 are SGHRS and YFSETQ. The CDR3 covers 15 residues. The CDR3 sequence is CASSLATGSGTTIYF. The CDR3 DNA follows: TGCGCCAGCAGCTTGGCCACGGGCTCTGGAACCACCATATATTTT.

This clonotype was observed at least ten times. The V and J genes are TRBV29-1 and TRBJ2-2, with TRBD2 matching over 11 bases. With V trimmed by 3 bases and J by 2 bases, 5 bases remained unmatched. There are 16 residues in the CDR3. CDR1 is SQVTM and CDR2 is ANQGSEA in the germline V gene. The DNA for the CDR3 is TGCAGCGTTGATACTAGCGGGAGAGGAAACACCGGGGAGCTGTTTTTT. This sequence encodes CSVDTSGRGNTGELFF.

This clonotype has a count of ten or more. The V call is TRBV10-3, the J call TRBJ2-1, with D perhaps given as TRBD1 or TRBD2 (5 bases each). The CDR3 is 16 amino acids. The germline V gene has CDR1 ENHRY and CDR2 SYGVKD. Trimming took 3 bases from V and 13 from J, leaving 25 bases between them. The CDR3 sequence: CAISDQISGTNTVQFF. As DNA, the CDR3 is TGTGCCATCAGTGATCAGATATCCGGGACCAATACTGTACAGTTCTTC.

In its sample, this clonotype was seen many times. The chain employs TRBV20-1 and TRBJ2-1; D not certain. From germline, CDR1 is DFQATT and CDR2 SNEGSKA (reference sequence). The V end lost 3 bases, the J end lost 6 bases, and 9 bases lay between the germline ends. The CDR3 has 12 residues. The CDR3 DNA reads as TGCAGTGCTAGTCAGCATCCCAATGAGCAGTTCTTC. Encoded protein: CSASQHPNEQFF.

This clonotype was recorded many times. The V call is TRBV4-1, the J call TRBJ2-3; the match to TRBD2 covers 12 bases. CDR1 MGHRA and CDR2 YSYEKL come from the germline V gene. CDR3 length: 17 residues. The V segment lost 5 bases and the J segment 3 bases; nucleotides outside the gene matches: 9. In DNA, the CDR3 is TGCGCCAGCAGCAGTCGACTAGCGGGAGAGGGGACAGATACGCAGTATTTT. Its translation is CASSSRLAGEGTDTQYF.

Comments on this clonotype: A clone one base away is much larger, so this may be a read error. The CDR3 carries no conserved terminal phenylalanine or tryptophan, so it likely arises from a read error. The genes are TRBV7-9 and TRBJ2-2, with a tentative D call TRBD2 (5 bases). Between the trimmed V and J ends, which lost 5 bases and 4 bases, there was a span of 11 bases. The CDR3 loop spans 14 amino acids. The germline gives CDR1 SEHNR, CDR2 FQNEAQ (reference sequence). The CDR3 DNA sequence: TGTGCCAGCAGCCAAATCCGGGGCACCGGGGAGCTGTTTTTA. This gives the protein CASSQIRGTGELFL.

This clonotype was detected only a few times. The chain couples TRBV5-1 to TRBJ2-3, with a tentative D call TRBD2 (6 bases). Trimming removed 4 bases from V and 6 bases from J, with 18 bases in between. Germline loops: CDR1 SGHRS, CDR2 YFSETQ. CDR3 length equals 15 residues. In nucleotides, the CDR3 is TGCGCCAGCAGCGGCACCCCCGGGGGACGGGATACGCAGTATTTT. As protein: CASSGTPGGRDTQYF. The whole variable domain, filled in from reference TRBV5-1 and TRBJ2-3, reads KAGVTQTPRYLIKTRGQQVTLSCSPISGHRSVSWYQQTPGQGLQFLFEYFSETQRNKGNFPGRFSGRQFSNSRSEMNVSTLELGDSALYLCASSGTPGGRDTQYFGPGTRLTVL.

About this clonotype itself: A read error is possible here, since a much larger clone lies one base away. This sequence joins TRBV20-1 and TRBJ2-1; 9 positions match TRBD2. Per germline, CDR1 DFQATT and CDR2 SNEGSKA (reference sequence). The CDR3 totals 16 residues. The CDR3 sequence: CCARVASGKGYNEQFF. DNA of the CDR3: TGCTGTGCTAGAGTCGCTAGCGGGAAGGGTTACAATGAGCAGTTCTTC.

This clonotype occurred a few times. The CDR3 DNA sequence: TGTGCCATCAGTGTGGGGACAAAGAGCACAGATACGCAGTATTTT. It is translated as CAISVGTKSTDTQYF. The chain joins TRBV10-3 to TRBJ2-3, with D possibly matching TRBD1 (6 bases). Germline CDR1 ENHRY, CDR2 SYGVKD. V gave up 4 bases and J gave up 0 bases, with 11 bases separating them. This CDR3 contains 15 residues.

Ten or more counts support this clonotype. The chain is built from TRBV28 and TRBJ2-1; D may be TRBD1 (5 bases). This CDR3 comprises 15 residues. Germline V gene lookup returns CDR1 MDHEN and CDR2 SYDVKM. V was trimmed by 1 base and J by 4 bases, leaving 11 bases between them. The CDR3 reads CASSLLARDYNEQFF. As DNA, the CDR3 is TGTGCCAGCAGTTTATTGGCCAGGGATTACAATGAGCAGTTCTTC.

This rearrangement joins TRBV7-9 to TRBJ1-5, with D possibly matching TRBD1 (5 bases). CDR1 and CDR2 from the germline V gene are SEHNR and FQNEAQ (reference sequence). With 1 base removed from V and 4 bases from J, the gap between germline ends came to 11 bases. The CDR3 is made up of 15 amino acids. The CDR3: CASSLGMGENQPQHF. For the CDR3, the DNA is TGTGCCAGCAGCTTAGGAATGGGGGAAAATCAGCCCCAGCATTTT.

DNA of the CDR3: TGCGCCTCCACCCCGGACTCTCCTTACGAGCAGTACTTC. Translated, it gives CASTPDSPYEQYF. The J gene is TRBJ2-7, the V gene TRBV10-1; possible D gene TRBD2, 5 bases. There are 13 residues in the CDR3. The germline V and J ends were trimmed by 11 bases and 4 bases, with 18 bases remaining between them. The germline V gene encodes CDR1 WNHNN and CDR2 SYGVQD (reference sequence).

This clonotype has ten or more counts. As DNA, the CDR3 is TGTGCCAGCAGCTTTGGGGGACAGGGAATTAAATCCCACGAGCAGTACTTC. Translated: CASSFGGQGIKSHEQYF. V usage is TRBV7-8 and J usage is TRBJ2-7, with 9 bases matching TRBD1. V shed 3 bases and J 5 bases; nucleotides not matched to a gene: 14. This CDR3 has 17 residues. The germline CDR1 and CDR2 sequences are SGHVS and FQNEAQ.

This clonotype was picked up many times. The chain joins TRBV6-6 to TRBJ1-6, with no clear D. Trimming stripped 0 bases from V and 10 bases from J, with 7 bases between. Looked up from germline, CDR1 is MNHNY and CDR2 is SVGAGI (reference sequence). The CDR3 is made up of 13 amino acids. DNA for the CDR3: TGTGCCAGCAGTTACTCGGGTGAATCACCCCTCCACTTT. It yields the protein CASSYSGESPLHF.

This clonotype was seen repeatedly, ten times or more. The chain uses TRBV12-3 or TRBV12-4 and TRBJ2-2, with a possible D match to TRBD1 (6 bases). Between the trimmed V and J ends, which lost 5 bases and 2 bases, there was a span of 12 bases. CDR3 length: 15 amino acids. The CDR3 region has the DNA TGTGCCAGCAGTCAGGGGACCACAAACACCGGGGAGCTGTTTTTT. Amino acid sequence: CASSQGTTNTGELFF.

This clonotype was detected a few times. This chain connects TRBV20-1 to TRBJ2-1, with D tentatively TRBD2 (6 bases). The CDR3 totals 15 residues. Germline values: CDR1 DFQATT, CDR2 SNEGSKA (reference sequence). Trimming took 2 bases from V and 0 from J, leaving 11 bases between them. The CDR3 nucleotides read TGCAGTGCTAGAATCCCTAGCGCCTCCTACAATGAGCAGTTCTTC. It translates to CSARIPSASYNEQFF.

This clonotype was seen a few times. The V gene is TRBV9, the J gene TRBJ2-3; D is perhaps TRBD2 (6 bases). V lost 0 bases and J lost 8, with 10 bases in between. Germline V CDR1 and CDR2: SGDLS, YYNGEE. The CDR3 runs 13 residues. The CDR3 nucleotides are TGTGCCAGCAGCGTAGGCCACGGGGGTACGCAGTATTTT. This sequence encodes CASSVGHGGTQYF.

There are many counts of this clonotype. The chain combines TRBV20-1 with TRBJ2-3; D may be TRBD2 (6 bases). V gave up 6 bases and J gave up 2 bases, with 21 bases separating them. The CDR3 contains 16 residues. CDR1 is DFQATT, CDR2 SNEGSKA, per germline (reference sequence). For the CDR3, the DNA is TGCAGTGCGCCTATTCCAGCGGGCTACTCCACAGATACGCAGTATTTT. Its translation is CSAPIPAGYSTDTQYF.